Listed here is a single TCR beta chain. What this receptor recognizes is not known. No quality values exist for individual bases; no much larger clone is one base distant. The sample is drawn from a study of blood T cell repertoires in COVID-19 (dated by TCRdb to 2018 to 2021). In the study overall: Samples from collaborators originated in the United States, Italy and Spain and spanned both the acute and convalescent phases of COVID-19. The material from the prospective study consisted of cDNA or gDNA derived from T cells, B-cell-depleted T cells, or PBMCs. Subjects who had been exposed to COVID-19, were actively infected with it, or had recovered from it provided the deeply sampled blood TCRbeta repertoires that made up the dataset. A freely available public database, intended as a resource for researchers studying the immune response to SARS-CoV-2, is where the repertoires were released. Samples were obtained from the ongoing ImmuneRACE study (first 160 participants) and from about 1,300 subjects provided by 6 global collaborators. Sample metadata almost always included a de-identified subject ID, COVID-19 status, age in years and sex. HLA class I and class II types, where available, came from metadata supplied by the sample provider rather than from assay-based typing.

Points the paper makes about the study in general: The quantity of clinical and demographic metadata differed by source and by participant and was supplied without curation.

The CDR3 runs 16 amino acids, cysteine and phenylalanine included. Solely the CDR3 DNA is kept, with 48 bases framed from the first base. Trimming leaves V shorter by 6 bases and J shorter by 6 bases, with the junction holding 12 bases beyond the gene matches. CDR1 and CDR2 were assigned from the germline V gene (reference sequence) as SEHNR and FQNEAQ. TCRbeta CDR3 regions were amplified from genomic DNA using the immunoSEQ Assay, a bias-controlled multiplex PCR. On the authors' methods: The number of nucleated cells in each sample was estimated by amplification of reference gene primers within the assay. To quantify the absolute abundance of each unique TCRbeta CDR3 rearrangement, sequence reads were collapsed and filtered. For each sample, productive Simpson clonality was calculated as the square root of Simpson's diversity index over productive rearrangements. TCRdb took over this immuneACCESS table, retaining in-frame rearrangements with V and J assigned. Such tables are incomplete; in checked studies, under half of the missing clones stem from an unresolved V gene, and the remainder is unexplained. For V, J and clone size, that table is used; D and trimming come from the DNA. The sample contains 85,000 to 130,000 clones, 85% to 90% of them found a single time. Of the sample, around 16% falls within the top ten clones.

The collaborating institutions used their own protocols to collect whole blood in K2EDTA tubes. For TCRbeta analysis, collaborator samples were shipped as frozen whole blood, as isolated PBMCs, or as DNA extracted from either sample type. The sample consisted of peripheral blood. The chain is made from TRBV7-9 and TRBJ2-7, with 12 middle bases fitting TRBD1. The receptor was isolated from a man between 45 and 60 years old with acute or convalescent COVID-19. For the CDR3, the sequence is CASRKSGDRGLGEQYF. The bases are TGTGCCAGCAGGAAGTCGGGGGACAGGGGGCTCGGCGAGCAGTACTTC.